Following are 32 T cell receptor beta chains from one sample sequenced in a study of a mutant IDH1 vaccine in newly diagnosed glioma. The repertoire was sequenced with immunoSEQ multiplex PCR; TCRdb's copy has only in-frame clones and lacks some. Of approximately 56,000 clones listed, around three fifths are singletons. Time point in this sample: week 47, end of study. All doses held 300 ug of mutant IDH1 20-mer peptide, with topical imiquimod. No antigen has been identified for these receptors. Specimen: peripheral blood mononuclear cells (PBMCs), collected from a glioma patient whose treatment included an IDH1 peptide vaccine. The receptors were gathered from a man aged 35 to 55 with glioma. Some clones in this sample may be carry-over from other donors' samples.

The chain recombines TRBV2 with TRBJ1-2; D is possibly TRBD1 (5 bases). The CDR3 has 13 amino acids. Trimming pared 2 bases from V and 5 bases from J, leaving 9 bases between. The germline V gene has CDR1 SNHLY and CDR2 FYNNEI. DNA for the CDR3: TGTGCCAGCAGTGAACGGGGCATGTATGGCTACACCTTC. Its protein product is CASSERGMYGYTF. Complete variable domain (other parts from reference TRBV2 and TRBJ1-2): EPEVTQTPSHQVTQMGQEVILRCVPISNHLYFYWYRQILGQKVEFLVSFYNNEISEKSEIFDDQFSVERPDGSNFTLKIRSTKLEDSAMYFCASSERGMYGYTFGSGTRLTVV.

This clone was counted between two and nine times. The chain combines TRBV5-1 with TRBJ1-2; D gene uncertain. There are 16 residues in the CDR3. Deletions cut 0 bases from V and 3 bases from J, with 15 bases between. Per germline, CDR1 SGHRS and CDR2 YFSETQ. The CDR3 region is CASSLAGGAGDYGYTF. DNA of the CDR3: TGCGCCAGCAGCTTGGCCGGAGGCGCCGGAGACTATGGCTACACCTTC.

This clone has just a few counts. The chain employs TRBV7-6 and TRBJ2-1; 8 nucleotides match TRBD2. The CDR3 sequence is 14 residues long. J lost 8 bases, V lost 8 bases, and 11 bases had no gene match. Germline V CDR1 and CDR2: SGHVS, FNYEAQ. As DNA, the CDR3 is TGTGCCAGCCGCCTAGGCGCGGGGGGTGATGAGCAGTTCTTC. Translation gives CASRLGAGGDEQFF.

The genes are TRBV7-9 and TRBJ1-2, with D possibly matching TRBD1 (5 bases). The CDR3 covers 15 residues. V was pared by 7 bases and J by 7 bases, with 22 bases between. The germline gives CDR1 SEHNR, CDR2 FQNEAQ (reference sequence). CDR3 sequence (DNA): TGTGCCAGCATCGGGGGGGGATCGTCAATTCTTGGCTACACCTTC. Translating it yields CASIGGGSSILGYTF.

The chain recombines TRBV10-3 with TRBJ2-1; the D is unclear. Trimming shortened V by 1 base and J by 6 bases, and 4 bases separated the two germline ends. CDR1 and CDR2 from the germline V gene are ENHRY and SYGVKD. The CDR3 contains 12 residues. DNA of the CDR3: TGTGCCATCAGTGAGTTGGGCAATGAGCAGTTCTTC. This gives the protein CAISELGNEQFF.

The V gene is TRBV7-9, the J gene TRBJ2-6; 9 bases align to TRBD2. The germline gives CDR1 SEHNR, CDR2 FQNEAQ (reference sequence). V shed 7 bases and J 2 bases; nucleotides not matched to a gene: 9. The CDR3 is made up of 17 amino acids. In DNA form, the CDR3 reads TGTGCCAGCACCCGGCTGGCGGGGGGGCCTGGGGCCAACGTCCTGACTTTC. Translation gives CASTRLAGGPGANVLTF.

This clone was seen more than once but under ten times. The CDR3 DNA follows: TGCGCCAGCAGTGAGGGCAGGAACTATGGCTACACCTTC. This sequence encodes CASSEGRNYGYTF. The V gene is TRBV10-2, the J gene TRBJ1-2; D uncertain. This CDR3 comprises 13 residues. The V gene's germline CDR1 is WSHSY and CDR2 SAAADI. The ends were cut back, 2 bases at V and 2 bases at J, with 6 bases in the middle.

On this clone: At the DNA level, this CDR3 is encoded by other sequences in the same sample as well. The rearrangement links TRBV5-6 to TRBJ2-7; tentatively, D is TRBD1 (6 bases). CDR1 and CDR2 (germline): SGHDT, YYEEEE. The germline V and J ends were trimmed by 4 bases and 0 bases, with 11 bases remaining between them. The CDR3 extends over 14 amino acids. CDR3 nucleotides: TGTGCCAGCAGCCCGACAGGATCCTCCTACGAGCAGTACTTC. This gives the protein CASSPTGSSYEQYF.

J is TRBJ1-2 and V is TRBV7-9; a possible D gene is TRBD1 (5 bases). V lost 5 bases to trimming and J lost 3 bases, with 13 bases between them. The germline V gene encodes CDR1 SEHNR and CDR2 FQNEAQ (reference sequence). This CDR3 spans 14 amino acids. The CDR3 spells CASSPMRGYYGYTF. In nucleotides, the CDR3 is TGTGCCAGCAGCCCCATGCGGGGCTACTATGGCTACACCTTC.

The chain uses TRBV19 and TRBJ1-5, with unresolved D. V dropped 0 bases and J dropped 3 bases, with 9 bases sitting between them. The V gene's germline CDR1 is LNHDA and CDR2 SQIVND (reference sequence). The CDR3 contains 15 residues. The CDR3: CASSIEGGINQPQHF. The CDR3 DNA reads TGTGCCAGTAGTATAGAGGGAGGGATCAATCAGCCCCAGCATTTT.

This chain uses TRBV25-1 with TRBJ2-7, with no clear D. The ends were cut back, 4 bases at V and 5 bases at J, with 12 bases in the middle. This CDR3 has 13 amino acids. Germline V lookup: CDR1 MGHDK, CDR2 SYGVNS. In nucleotides, the CDR3 is TGTGCCAGCAGTGCCCAAGTATCCCACGAGCAGTACTTC. Amino acid sequence: CASSAQVSHEQYF.

CDR3 amino acids: CASSSSRGGSYEQYF. DNA of the CDR3: TGTGCCAGCAGCTCCTCTCGCGGGGGGTCCTACGAGCAGTACTTC. This chain links TRBV7-8 with TRBJ2-7; 8 bases are a match to TRBD2. The CDR3 totals 15 residues. The germline CDR1 and CDR2 sequences are SGHVS and FQNEAQ. V was clipped by 4 bases and J by 1 base; unmatched bases: 6.

In this sample, this clone turned up once. This chain connects TRBV10-3 to TRBJ2-2; no reliable D call. Trimming took off 9 bases at V and 3 bases at J, with 32 bases between the two ends. The CDR3 is 20 amino acids. Germline V gene sequence: CDR1 ENHRY, CDR2 SYGVKD. CDR3 in amino acids: CAIRPPAYTDQAPDTGELFF. CDR3 nucleotides: TGTGCCATACGACCCCCAGCATACACGGATCAGGCGCCAGACACCGGGGAGCTGTTTTTT.

The V gene is TRBV2, the J gene TRBJ2-2; D gene unclear. CDR1 is SNHLY, CDR2 FYNNEI, per germline. The CDR3 is 15 residues long. Trimming pared 5 bases from V and 5 bases from J, leaving 15 bases between. The DNA for the CDR3 is TGTGCCAGCAGTCTGGACCACCCTGGGACCGGGGAGCTGTTTTTT. This gives the protein CASSLDHPGTGELFF.

This rearrangement joins TRBV5-6 to TRBJ2-7, with D perhaps matching TRBD2 (7 bases). The CDR3 covers 13 residues. Germline assignment: CDR1 SGHDT and CDR2 YYEEEE. Between the trimmed V and J ends, which lost 3 bases and 7 bases, there was a span of 14 bases. The CDR3 loop is CASSWGGPGEQYF. The CDR3 coding sequence is TGTGCCAGCAGCTGGGGGGGGCCGGGTGAGCAGTACTTC.

In DNA, the CDR3 is TGTGCCAGTAGTATAAGGACAGGCCGTCAGCCCCAGCATTTT. Translation: CASSIRTGRQPQHF. The chain couples TRBV19 to TRBJ1-5; 7 bases fit TRBD1. This CDR3 has 14 amino acids. With V trimmed by 2 bases and J by 6 bases, 4 bases remained unmatched. Germline-derived CDR1 and CDR2 are LNHDA and SQIVND (reference sequence).

This clone came up once. The chain employs TRBV6-5 and TRBJ1-3; no clear D. Germline CDR1 is MNHEY and CDR2 is SVGAGI. The CDR3 is made up of 13 amino acids. V dropped 6 bases and J dropped 2 bases, with 8 bases sitting between them. The DNA of the CDR3 is TGTGCCAGCAGCAACGAGGCTGGAAACACCATATATTTT. The encoded protein is CASSNEAGNTIYF.

This clone is a singleton in its sample. This chain connects TRBV4-1 to TRBJ1-2, with TRBD1 as a possible D gene (5 bases). Germline V CDR1 and CDR2: MGHRA, YSYEKL. V lost 1 base and J 9 bases, leaving 12 bases between the germline ends. The CDR3 covers 13 residues. The CDR3 loop is CASSQAGGDRYTF. DNA of the CDR3: TGCGCCAGCAGCCAAGCCGGGGGGGATCGCTACACCTTC.

The gene calls are TRBV2 and TRBJ2-2; D not certain. CDR1 SNHLY and CDR2 FYNNEI come from the germline V gene. V lost 6 bases and J lost 4, with 18 bases in between. This CDR3 is built from 16 residues. DNA for the CDR3: TGTGCCAGCAGCCAGACTTCACTCTCCCTCACCGGGGAGCTGTTTTTT. As protein: CASSQTSLSLTGELFF.

CDR3 sequence (DNA): TGTGCCAGCAGACGGACAGGGGGACGTCAGCCCCAGCATTTT. It is translated as CASRRTGGRQPQHF. The V call is TRBV6-5, the J call TRBJ1-5, with TRBD1 matching 10 bases. There are 14 residues in the CDR3. The V gene's germline CDR1 is MNHEY and CDR2 SVGAGI. Trimming cost V 6 bases and J 6 bases; bases outside gene matches: 5.

The J gene is TRBJ2-2, the V gene TRBV7-7, with 7 bases identical to TRBD2. The CDR3 length is 13 residues. Germline-derived CDR1 and CDR2 are SSHAT and FNYEAQ (reference sequence). The trim removed 10 bases at V and 9 bases at J, leaving 11 bases unmatched. In DNA form, the CDR3 reads TGTGCCATCACCGGGGGGTCTCGCCGGGAGCTGTTTTTT. It yields the protein CAITGGSRRELFF.

The V gene is TRBV6-1, the J gene TRBJ2-3; 10 nucleotides line up with TRBD2. The CDR3 is 14 amino acids. Germline values: CDR1 MNHNS, CDR2 SASEGT. The V gene end was trimmed by 6 bases and the J gene end by 6 bases; junction bases not matched to a gene: 6. CDR3 DNA: TGTGCCAGCAGAGCGGGGGGGCCGAGGGATACGCAGTATTTT. Translation gives CASRAGGPRDTQYF.

The genes are TRBV19 and TRBJ1-2; 7 nucleotides line up with TRBD1. The V segment lost 6 bases and the J segment 4 bases; nucleotides outside the gene matches: 8. CDR1 LNHDA and CDR2 SQIVND come from the germline V gene (reference sequence). This CDR3 comprises 14 residues. As DNA, the CDR3 is TGTGCCAGTAGGCCGTGGGACAGCCTCTATGGCTACACCTTC. Translating gives CASRPWDSLYGYTF.

The genes are TRBV6-5 and TRBJ2-7; 10 nucleotides align to TRBD2. Germline CDR1 MNHEY, CDR2 SVGAGI. J lost 0 bases, V lost 6 bases, and 5 bases had no gene match. This CDR3 is 15 amino acids long. CDR3 region: CASRDGLADSYEQYF. Here the CDR3 DNA reads TGTGCCAGCAGAGACGGACTAGCGGACTCCTACGAGCAGTACTTC.

The chain employs TRBV2 and TRBJ1-2; no reliable D call. V was clipped by 7 bases and J by 3 bases, with 12 bases between them. CDR3 length: 13 residues. The germline V gene has CDR1 SNHLY and CDR2 FYNNEI. The CDR3 region has the DNA TGTGCCAGCATGGGCCGACAATACTATGGCTACACCTTC. Residues: CASMGRQYYGYTF.

This chain links TRBV2 with TRBJ1-1; D possibly corresponds to TRBD1 (6 bases). The CDR3 extends over 12 amino acids. V lost 8 bases, J lost 6 bases, and 13 bases lay in between. CDR1 is SNHLY and CDR2 is FYNNEI in the germline V gene. The CDR3 reads CASQDSFSEAFF. CDR3 sequence (DNA): TGTGCCAGCCAGGACAGTTTTTCTGAAGCTTTCTTT.

The V call is TRBV2, the J call TRBJ2-7, with D possibly TRBD1 on 5 matching bases. Trimming left V 6 bases short and J 3 bases short, with 9 bases between. Germline V gene lookup returns CDR1 SNHLY and CDR2 FYNNEI. The CDR3 length is 12 residues. CDR3 amino acids: CASSLQGYEQYF. The CDR3, as DNA: TGTGCCAGCAGCCTCCAGGGCTACGAGCAGTACTTC.

The chain uses TRBV9 and TRBJ1-1; TRBD1 matches 7 bases. V lost 3 bases and J lost 2; bases outside the gene matches: 4. This CDR3 is built from 14 residues. Germline V gene sequence: CDR1 SGDLS, CDR2 YYNGEE. The CDR3: CASSAGQVNTEAFF. CDR3 DNA sequence: TGTGCCAGCAGCGCCGGACAGGTTAACACTGAAGCTTTCTTT. Full variable domain (remainder filled in from reference TRBV9 and TRBJ1-1): DSGVTQTPKHLITATGQRVTLRCSPRSGDLSVYWYQQSLDQGLQFLIQYYNGEERAKGNILERFSAQQFPDLHSELNLSSLELGDSALYFCASSAGQVNTEAFFGQGTRLTVV.

This clone was recorded a few times. This sequence joins TRBV27 and TRBJ1-5; D possibly corresponds to TRBD1 (6 bases). Per the germline V gene, CDR1 is MNHEY and CDR2 is SMNVEV (reference sequence). CDR3 length: 21 amino acids. Trimming removed 6 bases from V and 0 bases from J, with 30 bases in between. Written as DNA, the CDR3 is TGTGCCAGCAGCCCCCACGGACAGAAACAGACTCTTGCGTATAGCAATCAGCCCCAGCATTTT. Its protein product is CASSPHGQKQTLAYSNQPQHF.

The J gene is TRBJ2-3, the V gene TRBV10-3, with a weak D call TRBD1 (6 bases). Trimming removed 4 bases from V and 0 bases from J, with 8 bases in between. In germline, CDR1 is ENHRY, CDR2 SYGVKD. The CDR3 consists of 14 residues. In nucleotides, the CDR3 is TGTGCCATCAGTGTAGGGGGTAGCACAGATACGCAGTATTTT. Translating it yields CAISVGGSTDTQYF.

The chain recombines TRBV4-2 with TRBJ2-3; D ambiguous. In germline, CDR1 is LGHNA, CDR2 YNFKEQ. The CDR3 sequence is 13 residues long. Trimming shortened V by 0 bases and J by 5 bases, and 6 bases separated the two germline ends. CDR3 nucleotides: TGTGCCAGCAGCCAAGACGTGGGAGATACGCAGTATTTT. Protein: CASSQDVGDTQYF.

The genes are TRBV6-5 and TRBJ2-3; D gene uncertain. Germline CDR1 reads MNHEY; CDR2 reads SVGAGI. V lost 6 bases to trimming and J lost 4 bases, with 11 bases between them. The CDR3 spans 13 residues. CDR3 nucleotide sequence: TGTGCCAGCAGCTACCGTCGTTCAGATACGCAGTATTTT. The encoded protein is CASSYRRSDTQYF.